Sequencing of this T cell receptor beta chain was carried out in a study of OX40 agonist ivuxolimab in advanced cancers. About the research overall: Earlier treatment with anti-PD-1, anti-PD-L1 or anti-CTLA-4 was permitted, and approximately 38% had received some. Broader study findings: Researchers report that CD8+ T cells had, on average, more expanded clones than CD4+.

Profiled with immunoSEQ multiplex PCR; TCRdb holds only in-frame clones, not every one. Of 84,000 or so clones in the sample, 85% to 95% were seen once. Worth noting for this clone: The antigen is unknown.

The ends lost 0 bases at V and 7 bases at J; junction bases unmatched: 9. The CDR3 is 15 amino acids. Germline values: CDR1 SGHKS, CDR2 YYEKEE (reference sequence). The gene calls are TRBV5-5 and TRBJ2-7; 8 positions agree with TRBD1. The clonotype originates from an adult with an advanced solid tumor such as melanoma, head and neck, liver or kidney cancer. The source material was CD4+ or CD8+ T cells sorted from blood, sampled in a trial of the OX40 agonist ivuxolimab. The CDR3 region has the DNA TGTGCCAGCAGCTTGGAGGGACAGGTCCCTTGGGAGCAGTACTTC. Its translation: CASSLEGQVPWEQYF.